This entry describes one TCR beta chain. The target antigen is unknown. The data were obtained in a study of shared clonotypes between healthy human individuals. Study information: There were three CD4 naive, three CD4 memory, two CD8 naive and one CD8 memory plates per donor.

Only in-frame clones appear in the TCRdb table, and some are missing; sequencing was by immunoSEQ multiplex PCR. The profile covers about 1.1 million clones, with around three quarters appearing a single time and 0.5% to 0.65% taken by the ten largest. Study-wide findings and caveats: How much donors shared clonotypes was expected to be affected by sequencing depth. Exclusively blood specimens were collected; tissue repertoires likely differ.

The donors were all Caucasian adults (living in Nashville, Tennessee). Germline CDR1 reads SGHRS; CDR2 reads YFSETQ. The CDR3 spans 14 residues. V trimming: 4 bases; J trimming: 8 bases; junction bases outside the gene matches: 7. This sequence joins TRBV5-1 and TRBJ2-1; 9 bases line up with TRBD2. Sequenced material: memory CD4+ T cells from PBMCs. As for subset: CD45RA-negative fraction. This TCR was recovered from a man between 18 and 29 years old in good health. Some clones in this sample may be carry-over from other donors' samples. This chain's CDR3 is CASSRTSESDEQFF. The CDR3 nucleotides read TGCGCCAGCAGCAGGACTAGCGAGAGCGATGAGCAGTTCTTC.